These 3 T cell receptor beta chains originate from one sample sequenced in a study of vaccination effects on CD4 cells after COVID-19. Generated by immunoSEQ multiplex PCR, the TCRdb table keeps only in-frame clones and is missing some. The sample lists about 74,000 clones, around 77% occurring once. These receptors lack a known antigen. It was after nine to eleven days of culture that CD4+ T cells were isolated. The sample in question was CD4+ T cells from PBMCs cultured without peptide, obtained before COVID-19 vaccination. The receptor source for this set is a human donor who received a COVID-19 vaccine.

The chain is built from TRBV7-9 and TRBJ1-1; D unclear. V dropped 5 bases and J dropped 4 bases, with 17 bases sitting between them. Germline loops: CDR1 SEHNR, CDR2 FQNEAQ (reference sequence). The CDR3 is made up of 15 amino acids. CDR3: CASSGILTRSTEAFF. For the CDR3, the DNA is TGTGCCAGCAGCGGGATTTTAACGAGGAGCACTGAAGCTTTCTTT.

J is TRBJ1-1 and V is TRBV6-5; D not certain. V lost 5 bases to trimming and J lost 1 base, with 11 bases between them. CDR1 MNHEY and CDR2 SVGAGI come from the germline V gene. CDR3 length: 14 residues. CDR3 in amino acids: CASSTVAANTEAFF. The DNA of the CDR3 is TGTGCCAGCAGTACGGTGGCAGCGAACACTGAAGCTTTCTTT.

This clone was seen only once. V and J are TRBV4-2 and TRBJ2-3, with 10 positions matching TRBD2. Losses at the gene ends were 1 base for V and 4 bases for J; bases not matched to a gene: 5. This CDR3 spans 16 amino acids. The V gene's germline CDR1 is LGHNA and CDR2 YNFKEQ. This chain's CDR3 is CASSQVPSGGADTQYF. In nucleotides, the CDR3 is TGTGCCAGCAGCCAAGTACCTAGCGGGGGTGCAGATACGCAGTATTTT.